This T cell receptor (beta chain) stems from a study of cytomegalovirus exposure and HLA in healthy donors. Whole-study context: Prior work identified some 120 million unique TCR beta sequences in some 180 million T cells.

This CDR3 is 16 amino acids long. The germline gives CDR1 MNHEY, CDR2 SMNVEV (reference sequence). V was trimmed by 6 bases and J by 7 bases, leaving 22 bases between them. Concerning this clone: The antigen is undetermined.

Study observations and caveats: Most of the TCR beta V segments (in an earlier analysis) were productive either about 87% or about 30% of the time. Later analysis demonstrated an association between a missense DCLRE1C variant and TCR beta V- and J-gene trimming.

Researchers ran the PCR with 60 Vbeta and 13 Jbeta primers. Libraries were prepared by immunoSEQ multiplex PCR; TCRdb keeps only in-frame clonotypes and omits some of them. The repertoire holds roughly 180,000 clones, with about three quarters as singletons. Specimen: PBMCs. The clonotype was recovered from a female donor in good health and CMV-seronegative. The rearrangement uses TRBV27 and TRBJ1-5; maybe TRBD1 (5 bases). The CDR3 DNA reads as TGTGCCAGCAGACCTACACGGGGGGTCCGGGGACAGCCCCAGCATTTT. This codes for CASRPTRGVRGQPQHF.